The clone carrying this T cell receptor (beta chain) was seen only a few times. No antigen is known for it. Looked up from germline, CDR1 is SGHTA and CDR2 is FQGNSA. The ends lost 5 bases at V and 5 bases at J; junction bases unmatched: 6. The CDR3 runs to 15 residues. After 5'RACE with constant-segment primers, TCR alpha and TCR beta cDNA libraries carrying sample barcodes and UMIs were obtained. TCRdb called the 5' RACE reads again in MiXCR, with one record for every CDR3 protein. This table holds about 210,000 distinct CDR3 sequences, 27% found once. This entry belongs to a study of T-cell memory formation after mild COVID-19. Study-level results: Several responding clones turned up in pre-infection memory, indicating that cross-reactive memory may have taken part. The main location of contracting CD4+ clones was CM and EM, and that of contracting CD8+ clones was EMRA.

Sequenced: PBMCs or a T cell subset sorted from them (not recorded which). The source of this sequence is an adult woman who had mild COVID-19 (a few samples of this study predate the infection). Cell type and time point are not known. The rearrangement links TRBV7-2 to TRBJ2-1; TRBD2 agrees at 10 bases. The CDR3 protein is CASSLLAGANNEQFF. CDR3 nucleotide sequence: TGTGCCAGCAGCCTTCTAGCGGGAGCTAACAATGAGCAGTTCTTC.